A selection of T cell receptor beta chains follows, all from one sample in a study of response to subunit inactivated influenza vaccine. TCRdb ran MiXCR on the RT-PCR reads and lists one entry per CDR3 protein. The sample has about 500,000 distinct CDR3 sequences; more than 15% are singletons. Sequenced material: CD4+ T cells sorted from PBMCs, taken less than 25 months after vaccination. The receptors were gathered from a man aged 50 to 75 who received an inactivated influenza vaccine. CDR3s include the opening cysteine and the closing phenylalanine or tryptophan.

V | CDR3
TRBV20-1 | CSARDGTGLLGTGELFF
TRBV7-2 | CASSPFGGRYNEQFF
TRBV18 | CASSLQGAGTNTEAFF
TRBV20-1 | CSARRDTSSTEAFF
TRBV4-2 | CASSQATENTEAFF
TRBV2 | CASSEHRQSCQETQYF
TRBV4-3 | CASSQLAGTNNEQFF
TRBV9 | CASSSRPGQGIADTQYF
TRBV11-2 | CASSLDPQISYEQYF
TRBV5-8 | CASSLSLAGNGINEQFF
TRBV27 | CASSLRGPYTGELFF
TRBV21-1 | CASSKKRGRDSNQPQHF
TRBV19 | CASSTSSGSRTDTQYF
TRBV12-3/TRBV12-4 | CASSLGLGLRSPLHF
TRBV5-6 | CASQRQVSYEQYF
TRBV2 | CASGGSAYEQYF
TRBV10-3 | CASSKDAGSSYEQYF
TRBV5-1 | CASSLKDGNSPLHF
TRBV6-1 | CASSPADGNYGYTF
TRBV7-9 | CASSLGTAQNYGYTF
TRBV4-3 | CASSQEFGLATYEQYF
TRBV6-5 | CASSYTRVNEQYF
TRBV20-1 | CSARESGIRSYGYTF